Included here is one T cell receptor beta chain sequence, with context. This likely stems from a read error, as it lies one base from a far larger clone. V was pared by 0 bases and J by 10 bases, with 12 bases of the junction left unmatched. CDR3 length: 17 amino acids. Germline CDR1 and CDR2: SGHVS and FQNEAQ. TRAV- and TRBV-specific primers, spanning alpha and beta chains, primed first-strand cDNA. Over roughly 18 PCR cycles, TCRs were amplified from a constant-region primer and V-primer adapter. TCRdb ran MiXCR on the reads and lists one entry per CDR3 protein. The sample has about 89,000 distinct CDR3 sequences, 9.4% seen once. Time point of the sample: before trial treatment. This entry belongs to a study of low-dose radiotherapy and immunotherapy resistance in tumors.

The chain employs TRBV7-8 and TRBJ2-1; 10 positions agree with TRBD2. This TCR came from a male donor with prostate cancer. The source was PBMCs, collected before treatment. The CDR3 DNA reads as TGTGCCAGCAGCTTAGCGCCTAGCGGGAGTTCCCATTACGAGCAGTTCTTC. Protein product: CASSLAPSGSSHYEQFF. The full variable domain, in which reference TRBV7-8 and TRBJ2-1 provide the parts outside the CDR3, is GAGVSQSPRYKVAKRGQDVALRCDPISGHVSLFWYQQALGQGPEFLTYFQNEAQLDKSGLPSDRFFAERPEGSVSTLKIQRTQQEDSAVYLCASSLAPSGSSHYEQFFGPGTRLTVL.